The rows below give T cell receptor beta chains drawn from one sample of a study of post-analysis software for immune sequencing data. TCRdb reanalysed the PCR reads using MiXCR and keeps one entry per CDR3 protein. Found here are some 260,000 distinct CDR3 sequences, about 40% of them singletons; the top ten hold less than 6%. Sequencing was performed on blood. The receptors were sampled from a girl aged 5-17 years with multiple sclerosis. Each CDR3 is given with its conserved first and last residue. Fields, in order: D gene, V gene, J gene, clone size, CDR3 DNA, CDR3 protein. The D gene is left open where the match is weak. Size is omitted from some rows. Given values are once, few, many or a class for expanded clones.

D: -; V: TRBV10-3; J: TRBJ1-1; size: many; DNA: TGTGCCATCAGTGAGTCGGGGGGGCTGACGACGAACACTGAAGCTTTCTTT; CDR3: CAISESGGLTTNTEAFF
D: TRBD1; V: TRBV20-1; J: TRBJ1-2; size: many; DNA: TGCAGTGCACGTAGGGACAGGGGGCGCGGCGTCTATGGCTACACCTTC; CDR3: CSARRDRGRGVYGYTF
D: -; V: TRBV9; J: TRBJ1-1; size: many; DNA: TGTGCCAGCAGCGTAAATACAGAACCCACTGAAGCTTTCTTT; CDR3: CASSVNTEPTEAFF
D: -; V: TRBV20-1; J: TRBJ1-5; size: -; DNA: TGCAGTGCTAAAGGGCCGAATAGCAATCAGCCCCAGCATTTT; CDR3: CSAKGPNSNQPQHF
D: -; V: TRBV12-3/TRBV12-4; J: TRBJ2-3; size: few; DNA: TGTGCCAGCAGCCCTTACCCAGATACGCAGTATTTT; CDR3: CASSPYPDTQYF
D: -; V: TRBV7-9; J: TRBJ2-3; size: many; DNA: TGTGCCAGCAGCGAGACAGAGAAAGATACGCAGTATTTT; CDR3: CASSETEKDTQYF
D: -; V: TRBV6-5; J: TRBJ1-1; size: many; DNA: TGTGCCAGCAGTAAACGAACAGGGACGGACACTGAAGCTTTCTTT; CDR3: CASSKRTGTDTEAFF
D: TRBD1; V: TRBV29-1; J: TRBJ2-7; size: -; DNA: TGCAGCGTTGTCCCCTCCGGGACAGGGGAGGACGAGCAGTACTTC; CDR3: CSVVPSGTGEDEQYF
D: TRBD2; V: TRBV5-1; J: TRBJ2-3; size: many; DNA: TGCGCCAGCAGCGGGGGACTAGCGGGAAAGGATACGCAGTATTTT; CDR3: CASSGGLAGKDTQYF
D: TRBD2; V: TRBV5-1; J: TRBJ2-3; size: few; DNA: TGCGCCAGCAGCTGGGCTCTAGCGGAAGATACGCAGTATTTT; CDR3: CASSWALAEDTQYF
D: TRBD2; V: TRBV5-1; J: TRBJ2-7; size: -; DNA: TGCGCCAGCAGCTGGGGGACTAGCGGGATTTCCTACGAGCAGTACTTC; CDR3: CASSWGTSGISYEQYF
D: -; V: TRBV7-9; J: TRBJ2-5; size: -; DNA: TGTGCCAGCAGCTTACTCGGACAGTCCCAAGAGACCCAGTACTTC; CDR3: CASSLLGQSQETQYF
D: -; V: TRBV18; J: TRBJ2-1; size: few; DNA: TGTGCCAGCTCACCAGATTCAGGGGTGAATGAGCAGTTCTTC; CDR3: CASSPDSGVNEQFF
D: -; V: TRBV5-1; J: TRBJ2-7; size: -; DNA: TGCGCCAGCAGCTTGATGGAGGGACGGAATGAGCAGTACTTC; CDR3: CASSLMEGRNEQYF
D: -; V: TRBV7-6; J: TRBJ2-7; size: -; DNA: TGTGCCCGCAGCTTACGGCCGGGGGGCGTCGACAATGAGCAGTACTTC; CDR3: CARSLRPGGVDNEQYF
D: -; V: TRBV5-6; J: TRBJ2-1; size: many; DNA: TGTGCCAGCAGCTTTACGAATGAGCAGTTCTTC; CDR3: CASSFTNEQFF
D: TRBD2; V: TRBV28; J: TRBJ2-5; size: -; DNA: TGTGCCAGCAATAGCGGGGGGGGTATGATCGAGACCCAGTACTTC; CDR3: CASNSGGGMIETQYF
D: -; V: TRBV5-1; J: TRBJ1-4; size: few; DNA: TGCGCCAGCAGCTTGGCAGGGGCCCCTAATGAAAAACTGTTTTTT; CDR3: CASSLAGAPNEKLFF
D: TRBD2; V: TRBV5-6; J: TRBJ2-1; size: many; DNA: TGTGCCAGCAGCTTGGCCGCTAGCGGGTCCTACAATGAGCAGTTCTTC; CDR3: CASSLAASGSYNEQFF
D: -; V: TRBV14; J: TRBJ2-3; size: few; DNA: TGTGCCAGCAGCCTTCAAACCCAGGTCACAGATACGCAGTATTTT; CDR3: CASSLQTQVTDTQYF
D: -; V: TRBV7-9; J: TRBJ2-5; size: many; DNA: TGTGCCAGCAGCGTCCCGACAGCCCAAGAGACCCAGTACTTC; CDR3: CASSVPTAQETQYF
D: -; V: TRBV29-1; J: TRBJ2-7; size: -; DNA: TGCAGCGTTGGTGAGACTAGTTTAGGCTACGAGCAGTACTTC; CDR3: CSVGETSLGYEQYF
D: -; V: TRBV2; J: TRBJ2-1; size: many; DNA: TGTGCCAGCACGAGGACCTACAATGAGCAGTTCTTC; CDR3: CASTRTYNEQFF
D: TRBD1; V: TRBV7-6; J: TRBJ1-2; size: -; DNA: TGTGCCAGCAGCCCGACAGGGGAAGACGGCTACACCTTC; CDR3: CASSPTGEDGYTF
D: TRBD1; V: TRBV5-1; J: TRBJ1-2; size: many; DNA: TGCGCCAGCAGCTTGGACGGGACAGCTTACTATGGCTACACCTTC; CDR3: CASSLDGTAYYGYTF
D: TRBD1; V: TRBV5-6; J: TRBJ1-6; size: many; DNA: TGTGCCAGCAGTTTACGACAGGGGAATTCACCCCTCCACTTT; CDR3: CASSLRQGNSPLHF
D: -; V: TRBV6-5; J: TRBJ2-1; size: many; DNA: TGTGCCAGCAGTTCCCGGGACTCCGGTCTGAGGGGGTACAATGAGCAGTTCTTC; CDR3: CASSSRDSGLRGYNEQFF
D: TRBD1; V: TRBV6-6; J: TRBJ1-5; size: few; DNA: TGTGCCAGCGGTTACTCGGCAGGGGGCGCGGGCAATCAGCCCCAGCATTTT; CDR3: CASGYSAGGAGNQPQHF
D: -; V: TRBV6-6; J: TRBJ1-5; size: -; DNA: TGTGCCAGCAGGACTTCGAATCAGCCCCAGCATTTT; CDR3: CASRTSNQPQHF
D: -; V: TRBV28; J: TRBJ2-7; size: many; DNA: TGTGCCAGCAAGGACGGGGGTAGCTCCTACGAGCAGTACTTC; CDR3: CASKDGGSSYEQYF
D: -; V: TRBV20-1; J: TRBJ1-2; size: many; DNA: TGCAGTGCAAAAGGTTCTGGCTACACCTTC; CDR3: CSAKGSGYTF
D: -; V: TRBV20-1; J: TRBJ2-5; size: few; DNA: TGCAGTGCTAGAGCCCCGCTAGTACGGGAGACCCAGTACTTC; CDR3: CSARAPLVRETQYF
D: TRBD1; V: TRBV7-8; J: TRBJ1-2; size: once; DNA: TGTGCCAGCAGCTTTACGGACAGGGTCACCTATGGCTACACCTTC; CDR3: CASSFTDRVTYGYTF
D: -; V: TRBV20-1; J: TRBJ2-7; size: -; DNA: TGCAGTGCTAAAGGACAGCCACCACCCTACGAGCAGTACTTC; CDR3: CSAKGQPPPYEQYF
D: TRBD2; V: TRBV20-1; J: TRBJ2-7; size: few; DNA: TGCAGTGCCCTGCTAGCGGGAGGGCCCTACGAGCAGTACTTC; CDR3: CSALLAGGPYEQYF
D: TRBD2; V: TRBV24-1; J: TRBJ2-3; size: many; DNA: TGTGCCACCGGTGATCCCGGAGGGACTAGTTCAGATACGCAGTATTTT; CDR3: CATGDPGGTSSDTQYF
D: -; V: TRBV9; J: TRBJ1-2; size: -; DNA: TGTGCCAGCAACGTACAGCCGGGGGGAGATGGCTATGGCTACACCTTC; CDR3: CASNVQPGGDGYGYTF
D: TRBD2; V: TRBV18; J: TRBJ2-3; size: many; DNA: TGTGCCAGCTCACCCCGGACTAGAACAGATACGCAGTATTTT; CDR3: CASSPRTRTDTQYF
D: TRBD2; V: TRBV28; J: TRBJ2-3; size: -; DNA: TGTGCCAGCAGTCCCCTGACTAGCTTCACAGATACGCAGTATTTT; CDR3: CASSPLTSFTDTQYF
D: -; V: TRBV5-1; J: TRBJ1-1; size: -; DNA: TGCGCCAGCAAACTACAGGGAGTCGCTGAAGCTTTCTTT; CDR3: CASKLQGVAEAFF
D: TRBD2; V: TRBV20-1; J: TRBJ2-1; size: -; DNA: TGCAGTGCTAGTATCCTAGCGGGGAATGAGCAGTTCTTC; CDR3: CSASILAGNEQFF